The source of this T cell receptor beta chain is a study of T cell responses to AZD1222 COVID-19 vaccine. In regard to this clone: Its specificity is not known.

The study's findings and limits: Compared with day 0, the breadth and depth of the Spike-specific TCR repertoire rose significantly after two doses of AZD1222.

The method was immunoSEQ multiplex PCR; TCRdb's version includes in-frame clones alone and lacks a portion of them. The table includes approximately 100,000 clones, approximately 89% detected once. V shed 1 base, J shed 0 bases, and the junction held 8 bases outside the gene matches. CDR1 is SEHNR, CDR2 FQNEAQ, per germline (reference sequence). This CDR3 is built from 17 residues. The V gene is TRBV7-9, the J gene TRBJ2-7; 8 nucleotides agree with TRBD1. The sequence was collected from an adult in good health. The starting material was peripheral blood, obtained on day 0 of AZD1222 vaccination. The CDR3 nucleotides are TGTGCCAGCAGCTTAGGGGACCGGGACAGGAGCTCCTACGAGCAGTACTTC. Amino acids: CASSLGDRDRSSYEQYF.